This T cell receptor beta chain was captured in a study of shared T cell receptors in the human thymus. Only in-frame clones appear in the TCRdb table, and some are missing; sequencing was by immunoSEQ multiplex PCR. Here the sample spans about 660,000 clones, more than 75% being singletons. The CDR3 is 15 residues long. Germline V gene data show CDR1 as LNHNV and CDR2 as YYDKDF (reference sequence). The V and J ends lost 5 bases and 5 bases respectively, with 18 bases between them. This sample was shared with a second study, whose subject was human thymus T cells.

This receptor was obtained from a boy under two years old with a congenital heart defect. The specimen was thymocytes. The genes are TRBV15 and TRBJ1-1; D is possibly TRBD1 (6 bases). Written as DNA, the CDR3 is TGTGCCACCAGCCCTTTTCAGGGGTTAGGGACTGAAGCTTTCTTT. The encoded protein is CATSPFQGLGTEAFF.